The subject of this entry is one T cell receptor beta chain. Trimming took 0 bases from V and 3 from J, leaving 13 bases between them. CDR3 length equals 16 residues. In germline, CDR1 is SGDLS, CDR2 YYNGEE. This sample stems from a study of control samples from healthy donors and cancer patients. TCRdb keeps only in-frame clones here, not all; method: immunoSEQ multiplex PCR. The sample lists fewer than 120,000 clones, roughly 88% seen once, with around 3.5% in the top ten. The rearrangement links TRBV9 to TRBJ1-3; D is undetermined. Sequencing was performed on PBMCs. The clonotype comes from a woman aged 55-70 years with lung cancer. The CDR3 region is CASSVGRRHYGNTIYF. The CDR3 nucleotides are TGTGCCAGCAGCGTAGGGAGGAGACATTATGGAAACACCATATATTTT.